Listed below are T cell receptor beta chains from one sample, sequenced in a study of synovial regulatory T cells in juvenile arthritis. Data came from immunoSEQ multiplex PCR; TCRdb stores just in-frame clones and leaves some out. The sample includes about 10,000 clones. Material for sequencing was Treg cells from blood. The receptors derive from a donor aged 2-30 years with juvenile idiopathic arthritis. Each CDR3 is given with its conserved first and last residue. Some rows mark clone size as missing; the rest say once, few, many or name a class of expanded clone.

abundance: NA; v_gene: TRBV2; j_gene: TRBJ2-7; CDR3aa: CASSDGQGSYEQYF
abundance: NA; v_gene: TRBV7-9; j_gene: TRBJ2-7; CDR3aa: CASRGTSYEQYF
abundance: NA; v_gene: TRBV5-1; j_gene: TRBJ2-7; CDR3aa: CASSWTGGSYEQYF
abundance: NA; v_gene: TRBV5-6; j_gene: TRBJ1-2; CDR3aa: CASSLSPFAGALFYGYTF
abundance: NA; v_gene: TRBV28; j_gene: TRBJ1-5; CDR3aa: CASTLELTGVGLSDQPQHF
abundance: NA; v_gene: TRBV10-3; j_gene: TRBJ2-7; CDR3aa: CAISSDRWGVEQYF
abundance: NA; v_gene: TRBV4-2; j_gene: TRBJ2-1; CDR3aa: CASSQALAGAVNEQFF
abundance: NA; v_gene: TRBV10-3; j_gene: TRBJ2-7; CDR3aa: CAITPTGGYEQYF
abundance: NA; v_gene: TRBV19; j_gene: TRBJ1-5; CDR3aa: CASSMDRGNQPQHF
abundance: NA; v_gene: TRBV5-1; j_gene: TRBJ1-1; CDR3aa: CASSLGDRTYEAFF
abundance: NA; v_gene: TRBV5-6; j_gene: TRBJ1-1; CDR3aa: CASSVKLTVEAFF
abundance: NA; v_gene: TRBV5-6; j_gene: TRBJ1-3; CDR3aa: CASSGNRDRAGNTIYF
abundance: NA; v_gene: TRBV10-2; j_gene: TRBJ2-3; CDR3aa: CASAEGDTQYF
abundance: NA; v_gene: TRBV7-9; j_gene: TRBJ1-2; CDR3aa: CASSLGRFGGYTF
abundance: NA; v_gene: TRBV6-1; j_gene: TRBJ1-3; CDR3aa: CASRGSGNTIYF
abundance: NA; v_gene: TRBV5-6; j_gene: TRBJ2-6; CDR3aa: CASSSASGANVLTF
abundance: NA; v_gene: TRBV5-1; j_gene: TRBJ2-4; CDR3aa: CASSLDGAGQNIQYF
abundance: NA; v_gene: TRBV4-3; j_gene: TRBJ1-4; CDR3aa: CASSQEGQGNEKLFF
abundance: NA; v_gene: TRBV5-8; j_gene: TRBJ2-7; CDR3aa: CASSSTFSGGTPRNEQYF
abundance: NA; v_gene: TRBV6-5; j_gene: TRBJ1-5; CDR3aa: CASSSPREFNQPQHF
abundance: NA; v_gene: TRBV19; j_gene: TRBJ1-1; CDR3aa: CASSSRAWNSEAFF
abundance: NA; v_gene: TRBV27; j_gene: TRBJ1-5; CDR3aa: CASSRGGASNQPQHF
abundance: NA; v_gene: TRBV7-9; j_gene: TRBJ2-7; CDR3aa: CASSLAGLPEQYF
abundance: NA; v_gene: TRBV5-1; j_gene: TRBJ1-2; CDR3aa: CASSLVGDYGYTF
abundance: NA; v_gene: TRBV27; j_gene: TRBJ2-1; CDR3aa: CASSLSLAGGINEQFF
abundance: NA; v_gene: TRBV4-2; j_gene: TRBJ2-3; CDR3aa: CASSQDLGTDTQYF
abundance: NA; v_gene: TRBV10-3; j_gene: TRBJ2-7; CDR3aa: CAISNPLGLHSYEQYF
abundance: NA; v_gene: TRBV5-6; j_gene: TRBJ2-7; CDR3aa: CASSLGQGPYEQYF
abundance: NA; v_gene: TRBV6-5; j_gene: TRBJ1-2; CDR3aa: CASRMDRGHGYTF
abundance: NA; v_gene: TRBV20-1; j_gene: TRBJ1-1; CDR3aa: CSAMGNTEAFF
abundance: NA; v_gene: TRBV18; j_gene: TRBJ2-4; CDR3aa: CASSPPTGQGAKNIQYF
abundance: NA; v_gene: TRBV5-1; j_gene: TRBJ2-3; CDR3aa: CASSRGLAGGPYGTDTQYF
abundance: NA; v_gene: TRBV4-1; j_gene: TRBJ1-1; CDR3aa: CASALGQGWGEAFF
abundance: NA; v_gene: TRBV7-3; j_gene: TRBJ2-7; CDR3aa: CASSSWDRGDEQYF
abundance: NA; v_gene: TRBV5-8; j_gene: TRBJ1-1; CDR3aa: CASSPQTGKVEAFF
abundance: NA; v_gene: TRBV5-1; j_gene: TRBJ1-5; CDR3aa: CASSIQGDQPQHF
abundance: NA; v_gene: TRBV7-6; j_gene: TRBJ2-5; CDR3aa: CASSSRQETQYF
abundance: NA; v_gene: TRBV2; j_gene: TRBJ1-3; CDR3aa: CASSQGHSKGTIYF
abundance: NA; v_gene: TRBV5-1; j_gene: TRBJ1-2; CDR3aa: CASSSGSRGYTF
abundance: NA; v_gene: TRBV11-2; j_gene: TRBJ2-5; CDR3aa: CASSLDVASGRETQYF
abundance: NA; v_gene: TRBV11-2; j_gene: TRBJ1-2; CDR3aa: CASSWGTGYTF
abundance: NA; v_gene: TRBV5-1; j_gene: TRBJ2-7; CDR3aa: CASSLTGGLTYEQYF
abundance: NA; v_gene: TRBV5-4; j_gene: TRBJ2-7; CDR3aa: CASSPLRGAYEQYF
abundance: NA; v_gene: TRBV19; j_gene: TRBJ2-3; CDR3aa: CASSKEGETDTQYF
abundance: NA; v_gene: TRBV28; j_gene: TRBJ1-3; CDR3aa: CASNGQGDSGNTIYF
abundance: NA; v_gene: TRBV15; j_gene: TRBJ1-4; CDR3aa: CATSRDLASEKLFF
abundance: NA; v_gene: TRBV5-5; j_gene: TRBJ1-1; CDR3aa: CASSLDPNTEAFF
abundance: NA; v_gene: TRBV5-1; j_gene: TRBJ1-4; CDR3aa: CARGELATNEKLFF
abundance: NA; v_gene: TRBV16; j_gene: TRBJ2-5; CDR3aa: CASSPFVGGASETQYF
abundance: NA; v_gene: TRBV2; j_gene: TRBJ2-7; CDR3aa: CASSDEGYEQYF
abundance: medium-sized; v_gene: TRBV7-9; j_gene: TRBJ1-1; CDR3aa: CASSLEWPGQSEAFF
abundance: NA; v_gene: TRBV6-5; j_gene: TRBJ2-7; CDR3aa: CASGLPGQMIYF
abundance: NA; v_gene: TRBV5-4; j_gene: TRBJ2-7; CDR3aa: CASSLVAGGPGSYEQYF
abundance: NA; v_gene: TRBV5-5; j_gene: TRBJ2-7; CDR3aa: CASRWGQGAAVVYEQYF
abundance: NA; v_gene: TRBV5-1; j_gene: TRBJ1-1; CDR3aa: CASSPPPGYTEAFF